The T cell receptor (beta chain) described here comes from a study of CD8 T cells in Susac syndrome. There are 14 residues in the CDR3. CDR1 LNHDA and CDR2 SQIVND come from the germline V gene (reference sequence). J gave up 7 bases and V 5 bases, and 8 bases lay outside the gene matches. RNA amounts of roughly 0.5 to 1 ug underwent reverse transcription with random hexamers. TCRdb re-derived calls from the immunoSEQ multiplex PCR reads in MiXCR, one entry per CDR3 protein. Among approximately 100,000 distinct CDR3 sequences listed, 85% to 95% were seen once. V usage is TRBV19 and J usage is TRBJ2-1; TRBD1 aligns across 7 bases. The receptor was isolated from a human donor in good health. Specimen: CD8+ T cells from PBMCs. In DNA, the CDR3 is TGTGCCAGTAGTCCCTCGGACAGGCCGAATGAGCAGTTCTTC. Amino acids: CASSPSDRPNEQFF.